A selection of T cell receptor beta chains follows, all from one sample in a study of T cells in Graves' hyperthyroidism and ophthalmopathy. TCRdb reanalysed the multiplex PCR reads using MiXCR and keeps one entry per CDR3 protein. The sample consists of a few hundred thousand distinct CDR3 sequences, approximately 17% of them appearing once. What was sequenced was blood. The receptors here all came from a woman between 18 and 30 years old with Graves' ophthalmopathy. The CDR3 runs from the conserved cysteine through the conserved F or W. D genes are given only for firm matches. Not all rows give a size; the values are once, few, many and, for expanded clones, a class.

DNA	CDR3	J	D	V	size
TGTGCCAGCAGCTTCCTGGCCCGGACAGTCCAAGAGACCCAGTACTTC	CASSFLARTVQETQYF	TRBJ2-5	NA	TRBV7-8	many
TGCAGCGTTGAGCGCACAGGGGACTCGACATCGTACGAGCAGTACTTC	CSVERTGDSTSYEQYF	TRBJ2-7	NA	TRBV29-1	NA
TGTGCCAGCAGCTTATTGGCCGACAACTACAATGAGCAGTTCTTC	CASSLLADNYNEQFF	TRBJ2-1	NA	TRBV11-2	many
TGTGCCAGCAGCTCTCCAGGGACTAGTTACAATGAGCAGTTCTTC	CASSSPGTSYNEQFF	TRBJ2-1	TRBD2	TRBV7-9	many
TGCAGTGCTAGGGACTCCGGGCAAGAGACCCAGTACTTC	CSARDSGQETQYF	TRBJ2-5	NA	TRBV20-1	many
TGTGCCAGCAGTTTCCGCGGAGGAGGCTACGAGCAGTACTTC	CASSFRGGGYEQYF	TRBJ2-7	NA	TRBV6-2/TRBV6-3	many
TGTGCCAGCAGCTTACCCGGACTTGGGGATACGCAGTATTTT	CASSLPGLGDTQYF	TRBJ2-3	NA	TRBV7-9	NA
TGCAGCGTCCTAACAGGGGACGGCACAGATACGCAGTATTTT	CSVLTGDGTDTQYF	TRBJ2-3	TRBD1	TRBV29-1	NA
TGTGCCAGCAGTCCTCGACAGGGGTTCTACGAGCAGTACTTC	CASSPRQGFYEQYF	TRBJ2-7	TRBD1	TRBV28	many
TGTGCCAGCAGCCAGGGGGGCTCCGATCAGCCCCAGCATTTT	CASSQGGSDQPQHF	TRBJ1-5	NA	TRBV3-1	many
TGTGCCAGCAAATTCGCACAGGAGCAGTACTTC	CASKFAQEQYF	TRBJ2-7	NA	TRBV2	many
TGTGCCAGCAGCCCGATATCGACTAATGAAAAACTGTTTTTT	CASSPISTNEKLFF	TRBJ1-4	NA	TRBV7-9	many
TGTGCCAGCAGCTTAGCTACTAGTCCCTACGAGCAGTACTTC	CASSLATSPYEQYF	TRBJ2-7	NA	TRBV7-2	many
TGTGCCTGGAGATCTCTCGACAACCCCCAGCAGTACTTC	CAWRSLDNPQQYF	TRBJ2-7	NA	TRBV30	many
TGTGCCAGCAGTCCCGGGACAGACCCCTACAATGAGCAGTTCTTC	CASSPGTDPYNEQFF	TRBJ2-1	TRBD1	TRBV27	NA
TGTGCCAGCCAAACCCGGACGGGCCCTAGCACAGATACGCAGTATTTT	CASQTRTGPSTDTQYF	TRBJ2-3	NA	TRBV19	NA
TGTGCCAGCGGGACACTTAGCAATCAGCCCCAGCATTTT	CASGTLSNQPQHF	TRBJ1-5	NA	TRBV6-2/TRBV6-3	few
TGTGCTAGCAGCTCCGGCCGGACTAGCGGGGGGCAAGAGACCCAGTACTTC	CASSSGRTSGGQETQYF	TRBJ2-5	TRBD2	TRBV7-7	NA
TGTGCCAGCAGCCCCGAGTGGGAAGATACGCAGTATTTT	CASSPEWEDTQYF	TRBJ2-3	NA	TRBV3-1	many
TGTGCCAGCAGACCCGCCATACAGGGCCTGGGGGGCTACACCTTC	CASRPAIQGLGGYTF	TRBJ1-2	NA	TRBV28	many
TGTGCCAGCAGCCGGGGACTAGCGGTGGGGAATGAGCAGTTCTTC	CASSRGLAVGNEQFF	TRBJ2-1	TRBD2	TRBV11-2	many
TGTGCCAGCAGCGTACTAGACACCTTCTACGAGCAGTTCTTC	CASSVLDTFYEQFF	TRBJ2-1	NA	TRBV9	few
TGTGCCAGCAGCTGGACAGGGGGCAACTATGGCTACACCTTC	CASSWTGGNYGYTF	TRBJ1-2	TRBD1	TRBV5-8	few
TGTGCCAGCAGTTTCAGACCGACTAGCACAGATACGCAGTATTTT	CASSFRPTSTDTQYF	TRBJ2-3	NA	TRBV27	NA
TGTGCCAGCAGTTTACAGGGCTCGCTGCATGAGCAGTTCTTC	CASSLQGSLHEQFF	TRBJ2-1	NA	TRBV2	many
TGTGCCAGCAGTGACCTAGCGGGAGGTGCCAAGACCCAGTACTTC	CASSDLAGGAKTQYF	TRBJ2-5	TRBD2	TRBV28	many
TGCAGTGGCTCAGCTTGGGGCACAGATACGCAGTATTTT	CSGSAWGTDTQYF	TRBJ2-3	NA	TRBV20-1	many
TGCGCCAGCAGCCAAGACCGGGTGAGGGTCACTGAAGCTTTCTTT	CASSQDRVRVTEAFF	TRBJ1-1	NA	TRBV4-1	many
TGTGCCACCAGCTACCTTTGGGGGGATAGCAATCAGCCCCAGCATTTT	CATSYLWGDSNQPQHF	TRBJ1-5	NA	TRBV15	few
TGCAGCGTTGGTTCCCAGGGGTACAATGAGCAGTTCTTC	CSVGSQGYNEQFF	TRBJ2-1	NA	TRBV29-1	few
TGTGCCAGCAGTTTTGGGGATTGGGATTACCAGCCCCAGCATTTT	CASSFGDWDYQPQHF	TRBJ1-5	NA	TRBV28	NA
TGTGCCAGTAGTACCCAACCCGGGGGGACGAATTCACCCCTCCACTTT	CASSTQPGGTNSPLHF	TRBJ1-6	NA	TRBV19	few
TGCGCCAGCAGCTTGGGTAGCGGGAGTGTCGAGCAGTACTTC	CASSLGSGSVEQYF	TRBJ2-7	TRBD2	TRBV5-1	many
TGTGCCGCACACCCAGGGCGGGGGGGCGATTATACGCAGTATTTT	CAAHPGRGGDYTQYF	TRBJ2-3	TRBD2	TRBV10-3	few
TGTGCCACCAGTGACCCACCTGAACATACGCAGTATTTT	CATSDPPEHTQYF	TRBJ2-3	NA	TRBV24-1	many
TGCAGCGTTGAAGATCCAGGGAACTATGGCTACACCTTC	CSVEDPGNYGYTF	TRBJ1-2	NA	TRBV29-1	few
TGTGCCAGCAGCCGAACCGTTGGAGGCACAGATACGCAGTATTTT	CASSRTVGGTDTQYF	TRBJ2-3	NA	TRBV7-9	few
TGTGCCAGCAGCCAAGTGAGGAACACTGAAGCTTTCTTT	CASSQVRNTEAFF	TRBJ1-1	NA	TRBV3-1	many
TGTGCCAGCAGCCTAATAGGGGCCTACGGGCAGTACTTC	CASSLIGAYGQYF	TRBJ2-7	NA	TRBV11-2	NA
TGTGCCAGCAGCCAAAGCGGATCGTCCGGAAACACCATATATTTT	CASSQSGSSGNTIYF	TRBJ1-3	NA	TRBV3-1	many
TGTGCTAGCAGCTCTGGACAGAAAGAGACCCAGTACTTC	CASSSGQKETQYF	TRBJ2-5	NA	TRBV7-7	few
TGTGCCAGCAGTTTGCAGGTCACGAGGAACATTCAGTACTTC	CASSLQVTRNIQYF	TRBJ2-4	NA	TRBV6-6	many
TGTGCCAGTAGTATTGTGGCAGGGGAATACAATGAGCAGTTCTTC	CASSIVAGEYNEQFF	TRBJ2-1	NA	TRBV19	NA
TGTGCCAGTAGTACGGGACTAGCGGGAGGGGCCGGGACCCAGTACTTC	CASSTGLAGGAGTQYF	TRBJ2-5	TRBD2	TRBV19	NA
TGTGCCAGCAGCTTAGTAGGGGGAAAAGGGACCCAGTACTTC	CASSLVGGKGTQYF	TRBJ2-5	NA	TRBV7-2	few
TGTGCCAGCAGCCAAGAGGCAGGGGTAAGCTCCTACGAGCAGTACTTC	CASSQEAGVSSYEQYF	TRBJ2-7	NA	TRBV3-2	few
TGCAGTGCTAGCCCCCCACTAGTTCCACAGGGCGAGCAGTACTTC	CSASPPLVPQGEQYF	TRBJ2-7	NA	TRBV20-1	many
TGTGCCAGCATGCCGGGCTCCTACGAGCAGTACTTC	CASMPGSYEQYF	TRBJ2-7	NA	TRBV2	NA
TGTGCCAGCAGCCAAATCCGAATGGACAGGCGCAATGAGCAGTTCTTC	CASSQIRMDRRNEQFF	TRBJ2-1	TRBD1	TRBV3-1	many
TGTGCCAGCAGCCACACGCAAATTTTACCCGGGACTAGCGGCTACGAGCAGTACTTC	CASSHTQILPGTSGYEQYF	TRBJ2-7	TRBD2	TRBV11-2	once
TGTGCCAGAGGACAGGACAGGGGCAAACTGTTTTTT	CARGQDRGKLFF	TRBJ1-4	TRBD1	TRBV27	NA